Following are 23 T cell receptor beta chains from one sample sequenced in a study of regulatory T cells in long-lasting Graves disease. According to the study, TCR beta libraries were built with iRepertoire HTBI primers and CDR3-region Arm-PCR. TCRdb redid the calling of the multiplex PCR reads with MiXCR, one entry per CDR3 protein. The data show roughly 260,000 distinct CDR3 sequences, with approximately 20% seen just once and roughly 15% held by the top ten. The time point: newly diagnosed GD, antithyroid drugs for less than 3 months. PBMC-derived RNA was used for the TCR library. A further study also used this sample, focusing on T cells in Graves' hyperthyroidism and ophthalmopathy.

The sequences come from peripheral blood mononuclear cells (PBMCs), collected at new diagnosis, from a patient treated with antithyroid drugs. The receptors shown here come from a woman under 40 with Graves disease.

This clonotype was seen many times. The V and J genes are TRBV6-1 and TRBJ1-5, with a tentative D call TRBD1 (5 bases). Germline CDR1 is MNHNS and CDR2 is SASEGT. The CDR3 is 15 residues long. V lost 6 bases and J lost 2, with 14 bases in between. For the CDR3, the DNA is TGTGCCAGCAGCCCCGTCGGGGCTGGCAATCAGCCCCAGCATTTT. This encodes CASSPVGAGNQPQHF.

This clonotype was counted at least ten times. J is TRBJ2-1 and V is TRBV27; D ambiguous. The CDR3 totals 18 residues. CDR1 and CDR2 (germline): MNHEY, SMNVEV (reference sequence). V shed 5 bases and J shed 4 bases, with 24 bases lying between them. The CDR3 bases are TGTGCCAGCAGTCCGAGCCTCTTTGAAGCGTTCGTTTACAATGAGCAGTTCTTC. Its translation is CASSPSLFEAFVYNEQFF.

This clonotype was seen many times. The chain combines TRBV14 with TRBJ2-1; D gene unclear. CDR1 is SGHDN, CDR2 FVKESK, per germline. This CDR3 spans 14 amino acids. V shed 0 bases and J shed 10 bases, with 13 bases lying between them. The CDR3 DNA reads as TGTGCCAGCAGCCAAGAATTGCGGTCTAACGAGCAGTTCTTC. This codes for CASSQELRSNEQFF.

This clonotype appeared a few times. This chain links TRBV3-1 with TRBJ2-2; no definite D call. The length of the CDR3 is 14 residues. Looked up from germline, CDR1 is LGHDT and CDR2 is YNNKEL (reference sequence). V was shortened by 0 bases and J by 6 bases, with 8 bases between the two germline ends. Here the CDR3 reads CASSQEGDAGELFF. CDR3 coding DNA: TGTGCCAGCAGCCAAGAAGGAGACGCCGGGGAGCTGTTTTTT.

This clonotype occurred many times. V is TRBV6-1 and J is TRBJ1-2; TRBD1 matches 7 bases. CDR1 MNHNS and CDR2 SASEGT come from the germline V gene. With V trimmed by 8 bases and J by 0 bases, 3 bases remained unmatched. This CDR3 contains 13 residues. The DNA of the CDR3 is TGTGCCAGCGGGACAGACGCTAACTATGGCTACACCTTC. The encoded protein is CASGTDANYGYTF.

With regard to this clonotype: This likely stems from a read error, as it lies one base from a far larger clone. This chain joins TRBV6-1 and TRBJ2-3, with D perhaps TRBD1 (5 bases). Gene TRBJ1-1 matches the end of the DNA better, so the J call may be wrong. The CDR3 totals 14 residues. The germline CDR1 and CDR2 sequences are MNHNS and SASEGT. The CDR3 DNA follows: TGTGCCAGCAGTGGCCCGGGGGGGACCACTGAAGCTTTCTTT. Protein: CASSGPGGTTEAFF.

For this clonotype: At one end, the junction sequence differs from germline, possibly due to a read error. V and J are TRBV7-9 and TRBJ1-5, with D perhaps TRBD1 (6 bases). Per germline, CDR1 SEHNR and CDR2 FQNEAQ (reference sequence). The CDR3 runs to 14 residues. CDR3 sequence: CTSSLGQGSQPQHF. In nucleotides, the CDR3 is TGTACCAGCAGCTTAGGGCAGGGGAGTCAGCCCCAGCATTTT.

This clonotype was observed a handful of times. The chain recombines TRBV20-1 with TRBJ2-7; D may be TRBD1 or TRBD2 (6 bases each). This CDR3 region has 14 residues. Germline lookup yields CDR1 DFQATT and CDR2 SNEGSKA (reference sequence). Trimming left V 3 bases short and J 9 bases short, with 21 bases between. CDR3 nucleotide sequence: TGCAGTGCTAGTCGCGGGGACACAGGGCCCTGGCAGTACTTC. It codes for CSASRGDTGPWQYF.

This clonotype occurred many times. Written as DNA, the CDR3 is TGCAGTGCCAGAACTATTAGGGGTTACGAGCAGTACTTC. It is translated as CSARTIRGYEQYF. The chain uses TRBV20-1 and TRBJ2-7, with a possible D match to TRBD1 (5 bases). This CDR3 region has 13 residues. Germline CDR1 is DFQATT and CDR2 is SNEGSKA (reference sequence). The V and J ends lost 6 bases and 4 bases respectively, with 16 bases between them.

The chain joins TRBV20-1 to TRBJ1-3, with 9 bases identical to TRBD1. Germline CDR1 reads DFQATT; CDR2 reads SNEGSKA (reference sequence). CDR3 length equals 18 residues. J was trimmed by 0 bases and V by 6 bases; bases with no gene match: 15. The CDR3 nucleotides are TGCAGTGCCTACGGTCCCGGGACAGGGATTTACTCTGGAAACACCATATATTTT. This gives the protein CSAYGPGTGIYSGNTIYF.

In its sample, this clonotype was seen many times. Relative to the germline gene, one junction end is altered; a read error may explain this. CDR3 region: CASRSVVSEGTEAFF. The CDR3 region has the DNA TGCGCCAGCAGATCCGTAGTGAGCGAGGGCACTGAAGCTTTCTTT. The chain joins TRBV5-5 to TRBJ1-1; D remains unclear. Germline assignment: CDR1 SGHKS and CDR2 YYEKEE (reference sequence). The CDR3 is 15 amino acids.

The chain has TRBV7-8 and TRBJ1-5; maybe TRBD1 (5 bases). The CDR3 loop spans 17 amino acids. V was pared by 4 bases and J by 5 bases, with 21 bases between. Germline CDR1 SGHVS, CDR2 FQNEAQ. The CDR3 DNA follows: TGTGCCAGCAGCTCCAGCCCAACCGGGACTGGCGATCAGCCCCAGCATTTT. It codes for CASSSSPTGTGDQPQHF.

The chain couples TRBV9 to TRBJ2-7; a possible D gene is TRBD1 (5 bases). CDR1 and CDR2 (germline): SGDLS, YYNGEE. V was trimmed by 3 bases and J by 4 bases, leaving 11 bases between them. The CDR3 spans 13 residues. The CDR3 DNA reads as TGTGCCAGCAGCGGGGGCGGTTTTTACGAGCAGTACTTC. This encodes CASSGGGFYEQYF.

Many counts were recorded for this clonotype. The chain combines TRBV18 with TRBJ1-2; D call uncertain. The germline CDR1 and CDR2 sequences are KGHSH and LQKENI. The CDR3 is made up of 13 amino acids. V was trimmed by 2 bases and J by 7 bases, leaving 11 bases between them. The CDR3 nucleotides read TGTGCCAGCTCACCAGGTGCAGACTGTGGCTACACCTTC. It codes for CASSPGADCGYTF.

This clonotype was seen many times. The chain joins TRBV20-1 to TRBJ2-3, with no clear D. The germline V gene encodes CDR1 DFQATT and CDR2 SNEGSKA (reference sequence). V was cut by 3 bases and J by 1 base, with 11 bases left in between. The CDR3 is 14 amino acids. CDR3 in DNA: TGCAGTGCTAGTGCCGGGTGGGGCACAGATACGCAGTATTTT. Translation: CSASAGWGTDTQYF.

In the case of this clonotype: A much larger clone sits a single nucleotide away, making a read error possible. This chain connects TRBV6-4 to TRBJ1-2, with 7 bases identical to TRBD1. V trimming: 8 bases; J trimming: 4 bases; junction bases outside the gene matches: 1. The germline gives CDR1 MRHNA, CDR2 SNTAGT. The CDR3 loop spans 11 amino acids. CDR3 sequence reads: CASDRAYGYTF. CDR3 coding DNA: TGTGCCAGCGACAGGGCCTATGGCTACACCTTC.

In this sample, this clonotype turned up many times. The chain combines TRBV6-1 with TRBJ1-1; no clear D gene. The germline V and J ends were trimmed by 4 bases and 6 bases, with 12 bases remaining between them. CDR3 size: 13 residues. Germline V gene sequence: CDR1 MNHNS, CDR2 SASEGT. CDR3 nucleotides: TGTGCCAGCAGTGGAGTGCTGGGCCCTGAAGCTTTCTTT. Its translation: CASSGVLGPEAFF.

This clonotype appeared a few times. The chain carries TRBV6-2 or TRBV6-3 and TRBJ2-3, with TRBD2 identical over 7 bases. Germline V gene data show CDR1 as MNHEY and CDR2 as SVGEGT. The ends lost 2 bases at V and 1 base at J; junction bases unmatched: 0. This CDR3 has 14 residues. CDR3 nucleotide sequence: TGTGCCAGCAGTTACGCGGGGGGCACAGATACGCAGTATTTT. Translation gives CASSYAGGTDTQYF.

The chain employs TRBV6-1 and TRBJ2-7, with TRBD1 identical over 10 bases. CDR1 and CDR2 from the germline V gene are MNHNS and SASEGT. The CDR3 runs 14 residues. J gave up 5 bases and V 6 bases, and 7 bases lay outside the gene matches. The DNA for the CDR3 is TGTGCCAGCAGAGACAGGGGGCGAGAAAACGAGCAGTACTTC. The encoded protein is CASRDRGRENEQYF.

V is TRBV27 and J is TRBJ2-3, with 8 bases that match TRBD2. There are 16 residues in the CDR3. The trim removed 5 bases at V and 6 bases at J, leaving 13 bases unmatched. The germline V gene encodes CDR1 MNHEY and CDR2 SMNVEV (reference sequence). CDR3 residues: CASSAGLGGVPDTQYF. For the CDR3, the DNA is TGTGCCAGCAGTGCGGGACTAGGGGGGGTTCCCGATACGCAGTATTTT.

The table lists this clonotype with many counts. The V and J genes are TRBV3-1 and TRBJ2-1; 7 nucleotides line up with TRBD2. V lost 0 bases to trimming and J lost 2 bases; unmatched junction nucleotides: 4. CDR1 and CDR2 (germline): LGHDT, YNNKEL (reference sequence). CDR3 size: 16 residues. The DNA for the CDR3 is TGTGCCAGCAGCCAAGATGACCGGGGGGCCTACAATGAGCAGTTCTTC. It specifies CASSQDDRGAYNEQFF.

This clonotype has a handful of counts. This could be a read error, since a much larger clone is one nucleotide away. The chain employs TRBV6-5 and TRBJ1-6; D remains unclear. V was pared by 8 bases and J by 3 bases, with 14 bases between. CDR1 and CDR2 from the germline V gene are MNHEY and SVGAGI. The CDR3 runs 15 residues. The CDR3 sequence is CASGSQPVYNSPLHF. As DNA, the CDR3 is TGTGCCAGCGGTTCCCAGCCAGTCTATAATTCACCCCTCCACTTT.

Many counts were recorded for this clonotype. The chain joins TRBV11-2 to TRBJ2-7, with 12 bases aligning to TRBD2. V dropped 1 base and J dropped 3; count of bases not matched to a gene: 10. CDR3 length: 18 amino acids. Germline CDR1 SGHAT, CDR2 FQNNGV. CDR3: CASSLALTSGGHIYEQYF. The DNA for the CDR3 is TGTGCCAGCAGCTTAGCTCTGACTAGCGGGGGTCACATCTACGAGCAGTACTTC.